These T cell receptor beta chains were read from a single sample in a study of blood T cell repertoires in COVID-19. Here immunoSEQ multiplex PCR was the method, and the copy in TCRdb shows in-frame clones only, minus some. The profile shows about 480,000 clones, approximately 90% of them singletons. Sequencing input: peripheral blood. Every receptor here comes from a woman in her thirties with acute or convalescent COVID-19. CDR3s include the opening cysteine and the closing phenylalanine or tryptophan. Each record gives: V gene, clone size, D gene, J gene, CDR3 DNA, CDR3 protein. D genes are given only for firm matches. Size values are once, few and many counts, or a class for expanded clones, and some rows have none.

v_call: TRBV5-1
clone_size: .
d_call: TRBD2
j_call: TRBJ2-7
cdr3_nt: TGCGCCAGCAGCTTTACTAGCGGGGGCGAGCAGTACTTC
cdr3_aa: CASSFTSGGEQYF

v_call: TRBV3-1/TRBV3-2
clone_size: .
d_call: .
j_call: TRBJ2-7
cdr3_nt: TGTGCCAGCAGCCAGCCTCAGGGTTCCTACGAGCAGTACTTC
cdr3_aa: CASSQPQGSYEQYF

v_call: TRBV6-5
clone_size: .
d_call: TRBD1
j_call: TRBJ2-1
cdr3_nt: TGTGCCAGCAGATCCGGGACAGGGAATACCAATGAGCAGTTCTTC
cdr3_aa: CASRSGTGNTNEQFF

v_call: TRBV2
clone_size: .
d_call: .
j_call: TRBJ2-7
cdr3_nt: TGTGCCAGCAGTAAAACAGGTTCCCTCTCCTACGAGCAGTACTTC
cdr3_aa: CASSKTGSLSYEQYF

v_call: TRBV13
clone_size: .
d_call: .
j_call: TRBJ2-5
cdr3_nt: TGTGCCAGCAGCTTAGCGCAGGAAGAAGAGACCCAGTACTTC
cdr3_aa: CASSLAQEEETQYF

v_call: TRBV3-1/TRBV3-2
clone_size: .
d_call: TRBD2
j_call: TRBJ2-1
cdr3_nt: TGTGCCAGCAGCCAAGTCCAGCGGGGGACTAATGAGCAGTTCTTC
cdr3_aa: CASSQVQRGTNEQFF

v_call: TRBV5-4
clone_size: .
d_call: .
j_call: TRBJ2-3
cdr3_nt: TGTGCCAGCAGCTTGGCCGGGGTAGCGAGGACAGATACGCAGTATTTT
cdr3_aa: CASSLAGVARTDTQYF

v_call: TRBV11-3
clone_size: few
d_call: TRBD2
j_call: TRBJ2-3
cdr3_nt: TGTGCCAGCAGCTTTAGCGGGGACACAGATACGCAGTATTTT
cdr3_aa: CASSFSGDTDTQYF

v_call: TRBV29-1
clone_size: .
d_call: TRBD2
j_call: TRBJ2-7
cdr3_nt: TGCAGCGTTGATAGCGGGGGGGACTACGAGCAGTACTTC
cdr3_aa: CSVDSGGDYEQYF

v_call: TRBV19
clone_size: .
d_call: TRBD2
j_call: TRBJ2-3
cdr3_nt: TGTGCCAGTCGGCTCGGGGCGGGGGGGCCACATACGCAGTATTTT
cdr3_aa: CASRLGAGGPHTQYF

v_call: TRBV29-1
clone_size: few
d_call: .
j_call: TRBJ1-1
cdr3_nt: TGCAGCGTCGGAGAGGGCACTGAAGCTTTCTTT
cdr3_aa: CSVGEGTEAFF

v_call: TRBV7-9
clone_size: .
d_call: .
j_call: TRBJ1-6
cdr3_nt: TGTGCCAGCAGCTTAACAACTATTGTTAATTCACCCCTCCACTTT
cdr3_aa: CASSLTTIVNSPLHF

v_call: TRBV28
clone_size: .
d_call: TRBD1
j_call: TRBJ2-7
cdr3_nt: TGTGCCAGCAGCACCTCTAGTACGGGACAGGGATACGAGCAGTACTTC
cdr3_aa: CASSTSSTGQGYEQYF

v_call: TRBV6-5
clone_size: .
d_call: .
j_call: TRBJ2-7
cdr3_nt: TGTGCCAGCAGTAGGACAGCCTCCTACGAGCAGTACTTC
cdr3_aa: CASSRTASYEQYF

v_call: TRBV11-1
clone_size: .
d_call: TRBD1
j_call: TRBJ1-1
cdr3_nt: TGTGCCAGCAGCGCGGACAGGGCCACTGAAGCTTTCTTT
cdr3_aa: CASSADRATEAFF

v_call: TRBV3-1/TRBV3-2
clone_size: .
d_call: .
j_call: TRBJ2-2
cdr3_nt: TGTGCCAGCAGCCAAGGGTACGGGACATCATACCGCGGGGAGCTGTTTTTT
cdr3_aa: CASSQGYGTSYRGELFF

v_call: TRBV9
clone_size: .
d_call: TRBD2
j_call: TRBJ2-7
cdr3_nt: TGTGCCAGCAGCGCTGGGGGGGGATCCAGACCGTACGAGCAGTACTTC
cdr3_aa: CASSAGGGSRPYEQYF

v_call: TRBV3-1/TRBV3-2
clone_size: once
d_call: .
j_call: TRBJ2-5
cdr3_nt: TGTGCCAGCAGCCAAATTAGCGGACAAGAGACCCAGTACTTC
cdr3_aa: CASSQISGQETQYF

v_call: TRBV28
clone_size: .
d_call: TRBD2
j_call: TRBJ2-7
cdr3_nt: TGTGCCAGCAGTACCCACCCGGGGGGGCTGGCGTCCTACGAGCAGTACTTC
cdr3_aa: CASSTHPGGLASYEQYF

v_call: TRBV6-6
clone_size: once
d_call: .
j_call: TRBJ2-5
cdr3_nt: TGTGCCAGCAGTTACCTCGTCGGGGTCCAAGAGACCCAGTACTTC
cdr3_aa: CASSYLVGVQETQYF

v_call: TRBV18
clone_size: .
d_call: TRBD1
j_call: TRBJ1-3
cdr3_nt: TGTGCCAGCTCAGGAGGACAGGGTGCCGGAAACACCATATATTTT
cdr3_aa: CASSGGQGAGNTIYF

v_call: TRBV10-3
clone_size: .
d_call: TRBD1
j_call: TRBJ2-7
cdr3_nt: TGTGCCATCAGCTCGTTGGGACAGGGAGCCTACGAGCAGTACTTC
cdr3_aa: CAISSLGQGAYEQYF

v_call: TRBV9
clone_size: .
d_call: TRBD2
j_call: TRBJ2-1
cdr3_nt: TGTGCCAGCAGCAAGCGGGGAGCTTACAATGAGCAGTTCTTC
cdr3_aa: CASSKRGAYNEQFF

v_call: TRBV4-1
clone_size: once
d_call: .
j_call: TRBJ1-4
cdr3_nt: TGCGCCAGCAGCAAGGAGGGACTCAGCGCTGAAAAACTGTTTTTT
cdr3_aa: CASSKEGLSAEKLFF

v_call: TRBV29-1
clone_size: .
d_call: TRBD1
j_call: TRBJ2-2
cdr3_nt: TGCAGCGTTCACCCTGGACAGGGCGGCACCGGGGAGCTGTTTTTT
cdr3_aa: CSVHPGQGGTGELFF

v_call: TRBV18
clone_size: .
d_call: TRBD1
j_call: TRBJ1-3
cdr3_nt: TGTGCCAGCTCACCTTTTGACAGGGAGTCTGGAAACACCATATATTTT
cdr3_aa: CASSPFDRESGNTIYF

v_call: TRBV25-1
clone_size: .
d_call: .
j_call: TRBJ1-2
cdr3_nt: TGTGCCAGCAGTGAACTCAGGGGCTACACCTTC
cdr3_aa: CASSELRGYTF

v_call: TRBV19
clone_size: .
d_call: TRBD1
j_call: TRBJ2-5
cdr3_nt: TGTGCCAGTACGAGAGACGCGACAGGGCTACAAGAGACCCAGTACTTC
cdr3_aa: CASTRDATGLQETQYF

v_call: TRBV7-2
clone_size: .
d_call: TRBD1
j_call: TRBJ1-2
cdr3_nt: TGTGCCAGCAGCACTTCGACAGGGAGTAACTATGGCTACACCTTC
cdr3_aa: CASSTSTGSNYGYTF

v_call: TRBV19
clone_size: .
d_call: TRBD1
j_call: TRBJ1-4
cdr3_nt: TGTGCCACTTCCGACAGGGGGCGGCATGAAAAACTGTTTTTT
cdr3_aa: CATSDRGRHEKLFF

v_call: TRBV7-9
clone_size: .
d_call: .
j_call: TRBJ2-7
cdr3_nt: TGTGCCAGCAGCTTATCTACTAGGTTCGACGAGCAGTACTTC
cdr3_aa: CASSLSTRFDEQYF

v_call: TRBV5-6
clone_size: .
d_call: TRBD1
j_call: TRBJ2-1
cdr3_nt: TGTGCCAGCAGTTGGGACAGAAGCTCCTACAATGAGCAGTTCTTC
cdr3_aa: CASSWDRSSYNEQFF

v_call: TRBV4-1
clone_size: .
d_call: .
j_call: TRBJ2-3
cdr3_nt: TGCGCCAGCAGCCAGTCCCCAGTTGGCACAGATACGCAGTATTTT
cdr3_aa: CASSQSPVGTDTQYF

v_call: TRBV6-5
clone_size: .
d_call: .
j_call: TRBJ1-1
cdr3_nt: TGTGCCAGCAGCCGGGGACACTCGAACACTGAAGCTTTCTTT
cdr3_aa: CASSRGHSNTEAFF

v_call: TRBV6-5
clone_size: .
d_call: TRBD1
j_call: TRBJ1-2
cdr3_nt: TGTGCCAGCAGCCAAACAGGGGGCGGTGGCTACACCTTC
cdr3_aa: CASSQTGGGGYTF

v_call: TRBV11-2
clone_size: .
d_call: .
j_call: TRBJ1-1
cdr3_nt: TGTGCCAGCAGCTTGCAGATTCTCAACACTGAAGCTTTCTTT
cdr3_aa: CASSLQILNTEAFF

v_call: TRBV4-1
clone_size: .
d_call: TRBD1
j_call: TRBJ2-4
cdr3_nt: TGCGCCAGCAGCCTGACAGGGGGCAGGAACATTCAGTACTTC
cdr3_aa: CASSLTGGRNIQYF

v_call: TRBV15
clone_size: .
d_call: .
j_call: TRBJ2-3
cdr3_nt: TGTGCCACCAGCCCCCGGTTTGTCGGGACAGATACGCAGTATTTT
cdr3_aa: CATSPRFVGTDTQYF

v_call: TRBV2
clone_size: .
d_call: TRBD2
j_call: TRBJ2-3
cdr3_nt: TGTGCCAGCAGTGCAGGGACTAGAAGCACAGATACGCAGTATTTT
cdr3_aa: CASSAGTRSTDTQYF

v_call: TRBV5-1
clone_size: .
d_call: .
j_call: TRBJ2-4
cdr3_nt: TGCGCCAGCAGCTTGGGTTGGCGGGGCTATAAAAACATTCAGTACTTC
cdr3_aa: CASSLGWRGYKNIQYF

v_call: TRBV11-2
clone_size: .
d_call: TRBD1
j_call: TRBJ2-7
cdr3_nt: TGTGCCAGCAAAAGGACAGGGTCCTACGAGCAGTACTTC
cdr3_aa: CASKRTGSYEQYF